This TCR beta chain originates from a study of OX40 agonist ivuxolimab in advanced cancers. For the study in its entirety: Ivuxolimab was a fully human IgG2 agonistic monoclonal antibody targeting the costimulatory receptor OX40 (CD134). Intravenous ivuxolimab was administered to patients every 2 weeks at six dose levels: 0.01, 0.1, 0.3, 1.5, 3 and 10 mg/kg. Of the 50 to 55 patients in dose escalation, 19 had hepatocellular carcinoma, around 15 had melanoma, 9 had renal cell carcinoma and 9 had head and neck cancer. A male proportion of roughly 80% and a mean age of about 60 years, ranging from about 23 to 79, were recorded for the dose-escalation cohort. Patients were allowed to have had prior anti-PD-1, anti-PD-L1 or anti-CTLA-4 therapy, and about 40% of the dose-escalation patients had been treated with checkpoint inhibitors. Partial responses occurred in three dose-escalation patients, of whom one had hepatocellular carcinoma and two had cutaneous melanoma. The point of sequencing TCRbeta in the periphery was to test whether ivuxolimab changed TCR sequence diversity and drove clonal T-cell expansion. The paper reports the monotherapy dose-escalation portion (N ≈ 50 patients) of the phase I ivuxolimab trial. Here is what the overall study found, with its caveats: At doses from 0.1 to 3.0 mg/kg, clonal expansion was seen in both CD4+ and CD8+ blood T cells between baseline and week 6. Which antigens the clonally expanded peripheral T cells were specific for was not determined. After ivuxolimab, CD8+ T cells had more expanded clones than CD4+ T cells on average. Partial responders in the 0.1-3.0 mg/kg groups had among the lowest normalized peripheral clonal expansion, especially among CD8+ T cells. Low levels of normalized T-cell clonal expansion were also shown by some nonresponding patients.

This clone was counted a single time. Its antigen target is currently unknown. Per-base qualities were not stored, and no clone one base away is much larger. For sequencing of the TCRbeta CDR3 region, genomic DNA was extracted from the sorted cells. The immunoSEQ Assay was used to sequence the TCRbeta CDR3 regions. TCRdb's version of the immuneACCESS table is confined to in-frame rearrangements and falls short of the full clone set. An unresolved V gene accounts for under half of the shortfall where checked; the remainder is of unknown origin. The sample table holds 40,000 to 50,000 clones, of which just under 85% were seen once. In total, the top ten clones hold less than 3% of the sample. The trial excluded patients who had a history of autoimmune disease or were on systemic immunosuppression. Peripheral blood for TCR sequencing was collected from all dose cohorts at baseline, on cycle 4 day 1, and on cycle 7 day 1. Samples were obtained from an open-label, multicenter, first-in-human phase I dose-escalation trial of ivuxolimab. Adults with locally advanced or metastatic melanoma, renal cell carcinoma, hepatocellular carcinoma or head and neck squamous cell carcinoma were enrolled in the trial. Before TCR sequencing, CD4+ T cells and CD8+ T cells from peripheral blood were sorted into separate populations.

Relative to germline, V is 1 base shorter and J is 0 bases shorter, with 13 bases between their ends. The CDR3 has 17 amino acids, counting the end cysteine and phenylalanine. Kept here is only the CDR3 DNA, which spans 51 bases and is read in frame from base 1. The germline V gene encodes CDR1 KGHSH and CDR2 LQKENI. This clonotype was sampled from an adult with an advanced solid tumor such as melanoma, head and neck, liver or kidney cancer. The sample consisted of CD4+ or CD8+ T cells sorted from blood, taken in a trial of the OX40 agonist ivuxolimab. The sequence is built from TRBV18 and TRBJ1-3, with an unclear D gene assignment. The bases are TGTGCCAGCTCACCACGAAACTTAGAATTCTCTGGAAACACCATATATTTT. Its protein reads: CASSPRNLEFSGNTIYF.